This paragraph reports one TCR beta chain. Its antigen is unknown. V lost 1 base and J lost 3, with 13 bases in between. There are 15 residues in the CDR3. The germline gives CDR1 SGHNT, CDR2 YYREEE (reference sequence). Sorting with CD45RO/CCR7/CD25/CD127/CD95/CD27 yielded naive, central memory, regulatory and stem-like memory CD4+ cells. Purities over 95% were achieved in all sorted populations. These data are taken from a study of beta chain features in type 1 diabetes. Study context: Summed over all samples, the examined sorted cells came to about 110 million. Study findings and constraints: TCRB CDR3s from Type 1 diabetes patients were moderately but significantly shorter in all four CD4+ subsets. The question left open here concerned HLA type influencing TCRB rearrangement.

Investigators reverse transcribed all isolated RNA, so they sequenced expressed TCRB transcripts. Assay: immunoSEQ multiplex PCR; the TCRdb copy retains only in-frame clones and omits some. Here the sample spans fewer than 450,000 clones, approximately 15% being singletons. The source of this sequence is a woman aged 18-30 years with type 1 diabetes. The chain couples TRBV5-4 to TRBJ2-5; weak D call: TRBD2 (5 bases). The material sequenced was naive CD4+ T cells from blood. The CDR3 coding sequence is TGTGCCAGCAGCTTGTTTGAGGGCGGAAAAGAGACCCAGTACTTC. Amino acid sequence: CASSLFEGGKETQYF.